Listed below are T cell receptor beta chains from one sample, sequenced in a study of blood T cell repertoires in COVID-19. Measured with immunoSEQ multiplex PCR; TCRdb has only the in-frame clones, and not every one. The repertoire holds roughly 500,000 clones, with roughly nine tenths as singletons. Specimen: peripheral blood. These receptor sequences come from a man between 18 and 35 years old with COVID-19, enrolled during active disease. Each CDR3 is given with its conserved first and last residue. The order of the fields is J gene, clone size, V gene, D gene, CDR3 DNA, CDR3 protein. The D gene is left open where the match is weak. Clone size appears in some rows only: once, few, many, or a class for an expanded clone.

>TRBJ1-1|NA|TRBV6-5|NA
TGTGCCAGCAGGCTTGCAGGGGAAACCACTGAAGCTTTCTTT
CASRLAGETTEAFF
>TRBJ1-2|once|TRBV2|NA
TGTGCCAGCAGTGTCTTGGCAGGCTATGGCTACACCTTC
CASSVLAGYGYTF
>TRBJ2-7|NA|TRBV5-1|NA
TGCGCCAGCAGCTTAGGGGCAGGTTCCTCCTACGAGCAGTACTTC
CASSLGAGSSYEQYF
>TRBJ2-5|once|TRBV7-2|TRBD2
TGTGCCAGCAGTATGACTAGCGGACAAGAGACCCAGTACTTC
CASSMTSGQETQYF
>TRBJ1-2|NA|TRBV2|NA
TGTGCCAGCAGTGAGGCGGGGGCCATCTATGGCTACACCTTC
CASSEAGAIYGYTF
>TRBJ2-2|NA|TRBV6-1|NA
TGTGCCAGCAGTGAATCACAGGGCCGGGCCGGGGAGCTGTTTTTT
CASSESQGRAGELFF
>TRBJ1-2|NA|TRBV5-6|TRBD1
TGTGCCAGCAGCAACCGGGACAGGGCGCTCGCGGGTCGCTACACCTTC
CASSNRDRALAGRYTF
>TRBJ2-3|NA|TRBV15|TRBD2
TGTGCCACCAGCAGAGACGGGACTAGGAACTATTTT
CATSRDGTRNYF
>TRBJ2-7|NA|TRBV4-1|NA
TGCGCCAGCCACAATCGCGAGGGATCCGAGCAGTACTTC
CASHNREGSEQYF
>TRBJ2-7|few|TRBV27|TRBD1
TGTGCCAGCAGAACAGGGGGCTACGAGCAGTACTTC
CASRTGGYEQYF
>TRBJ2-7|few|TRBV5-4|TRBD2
TGTGCCAGCAGCTCCTTAGCGGGGGTAACCTACGAGCAGTACTTC
CASSSLAGVTYEQYF
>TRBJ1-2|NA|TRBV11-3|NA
TGTGCCAGCAGCCGCACTACAGGGAATGGCTACACCTTC
CASSRTTGNGYTF
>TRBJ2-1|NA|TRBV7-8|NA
TGTGCCAGCAGAGCGAAAAACAATGAGCAGTTCTTC
CASRAKNNEQFF
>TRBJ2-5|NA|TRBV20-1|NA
TGCAGTGCTAGTTTATACAGGGAAGAGACCCAGTACTTC
CSASLYREETQYF
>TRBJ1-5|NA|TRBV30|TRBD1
TGTGCCTGGAGTACCCCAGGGGGTCCCCAGCATTTT
CAWSTPGGPQHF
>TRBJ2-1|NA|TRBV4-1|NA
TGCGCCAGCATAATTACAGGTCGGAGGGTCAAGAATGAGCAGTTCTTC
CASIITGRRVKNEQFF
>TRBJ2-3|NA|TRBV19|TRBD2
TGTGCCAGTAGCCGAGCGGGAGCTTCAGATACGCAGTATTTT
CASSRAGASDTQYF
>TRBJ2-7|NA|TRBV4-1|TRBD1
TGCGCCAGCAGCCTAGGACAGGGCCGCTACGAGCAGTACTTC
CASSLGQGRYEQYF
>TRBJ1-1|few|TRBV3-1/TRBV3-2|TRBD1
TGTGCCAGCAGCCTTGGGACAGCCATGAACACTGAAGCTTTCTTT
CASSLGTAMNTEAFF
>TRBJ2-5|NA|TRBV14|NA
TGTGCCAGCAGCCCCACTAAGGCAGCTGGGGAGACCCAGTACTTC
CASSPTKAAGETQYF
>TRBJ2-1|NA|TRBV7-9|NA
TGTGCCAGCAGCTTAAGAACAGGGAGTCCCTACAATGAGCAGTTCTTC
CASSLRTGSPYNEQFF
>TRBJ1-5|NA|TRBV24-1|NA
TGTGCCACCAGTGATGTTGGGAGGGACCAGCCCCAGCATTTT
CATSDVGRDQPQHF
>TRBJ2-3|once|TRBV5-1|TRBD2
TGCGCCAGCAGCTTGGAAACGCGGGAGGCCCCAGATACGCAGTATTTT
CASSLETREAPDTQYF
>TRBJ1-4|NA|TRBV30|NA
TGTGCCTTGGATCGGGGTCCTAATGAAAAACTGTTTTTT
CALDRGPNEKLFF
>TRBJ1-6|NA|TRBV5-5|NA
TGTGCCAGCAGCTTGCCCGGGTTGGACCTCCACTTT
CASSLPGLDLHF
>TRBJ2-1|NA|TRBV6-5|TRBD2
TGTGCCAGCCGGCTAGCGGGAGACAATGAGCAGTTCTTC
CASRLAGDNEQFF
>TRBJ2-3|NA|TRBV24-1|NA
TGTGCCACCAGTGATCCCAGCGTTTATAGCACAGATACGCAGTATTTT
CATSDPSVYSTDTQYF
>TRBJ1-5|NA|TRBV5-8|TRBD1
TGTGCCAGCAGCTTGGCCAGGGGGTTGAGCAATCAGCCCCAGCATTTT
CASSLARGLSNQPQHF
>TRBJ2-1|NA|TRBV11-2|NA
TGTGCCAGCAGCTTATTCCCCCTGGGGGGCAATGAGCAGTTCTTC
CASSLFPLGGNEQFF
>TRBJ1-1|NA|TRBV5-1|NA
TGCGCCAGCAGCCTAATCGACAGTGACACTGAAGCTTTCTTT
CASSLIDSDTEAFF